This T cell receptor beta chain was captured in a study of cytomegalovirus exposure and HLA in healthy donors. Generated by immunoSEQ multiplex PCR, the TCRdb table keeps only in-frame clones and is missing some. The sample has 99,000 or so clones, about 85% seen once; the top ten hold 3% to 4%. To note about this clone: A junction boundary mismatches the germline segment, possibly from a read error.

Germline loops: CDR1 SGHRS, CDR2 YFSETQ. CDR3 length equals 14 residues. Material: PBMCs. The TCR comes from a woman under 30 in good health and CMV-seropositive. V gene TRBV5-1 combines with J gene TRBJ2-7, with TRBD2 matching over 13 bases. CDR3 loop: CASSSGTSGVGARF. CDR3 DNA: TGCGCCAGCAGTTCCGGGACTAGCGGGGTCGGGGCCCGTTTC.